The rows below give T cell receptor beta chains drawn from one sample of a study of shared clonotypes between healthy human individuals. The method was immunoSEQ multiplex PCR; TCRdb's version includes in-frame clones alone and lacks a portion of them. The repertoire holds approximately 530,000 clones, with 90% to 96% as singletons. Sequenced: naive CD4+ T cells sorted from blood. These receptors were collected from a woman in her twenties or thirties in good health. Both conserved end residues are part of each CDR3. The order of the fields is CDR3 length, clone size, D gene, V gene, J gene, CDR3 DNA, CDR3 protein. A D gene is named only where the DNA matches it firmly. Rows give clone size only sometimes, using once, few, many, or a class for an expanded clone.

len: 16; abundance: NA; d_gene: TRBD2; v_gene: TRBV27; j_gene: TRBJ2-6; CDR3nt: TGTGCCAGCAGTGAACTAGCGGCTTCTAGGGCCAACGTCCTGACTTTC; CDR3aa: CASSELAASRANVLTF
len: 14; abundance: NA; d_gene: TRBD2; v_gene: TRBV19; j_gene: TRBJ2-1; CDR3nt: TGTGCCAGTAGTTGGACGGGAGGGCCAAGGGAGCAGTTCTTC; CDR3aa: CASSWTGGPREQFF
len: 14; abundance: NA; d_gene: NA; v_gene: TRBV29-1; j_gene: TRBJ1-3; CDR3nt: TGCAGCGTTGAAGTTCGCCAGGTTGGAAACACCATATATTTT; CDR3aa: CSVEVRQVGNTIYF
len: 17; abundance: NA; d_gene: TRBD1; v_gene: TRBV11-2; j_gene: TRBJ2-5; CDR3nt: TGTGCCAGCAGCCACCCCCGCGGACAGGGTCGGAAAGAGACCCAGTACTTC; CDR3aa: CASSHPRGQGRKETQYF
len: 18; abundance: once; d_gene: TRBD2; v_gene: TRBV11-2; j_gene: TRBJ2-7; CDR3nt: TGTGCCAGCAGCTTATTGCTAGCGGGAGGGGGGAGCTCCTACGAGCAGTACTTC; CDR3aa: CASSLLLAGGGSSYEQYF
len: 14; abundance: NA; d_gene: TRBD1; v_gene: TRBV6-6; j_gene: TRBJ2-1; CDR3nt: TGTGCCAGCAGTTACTCAGACAGGGGTAATGAGCAGTTCTTC; CDR3aa: CASSYSDRGNEQFF
len: 15; abundance: NA; d_gene: NA; v_gene: TRBV18; j_gene: TRBJ2-7; CDR3nt: TGTGCCAGCTCAAACACAGGACTTAGCTCCTACGAGCAGTACTTC; CDR3aa: CASSNTGLSSYEQYF
len: 13; abundance: NA; d_gene: NA; v_gene: TRBV10-3; j_gene: TRBJ1-5; CDR3nt: TGTGCCATCAGTGACTCCGCAGGCCTGCCCCAGCATTTT; CDR3aa: CAISDSAGLPQHF
len: 15; abundance: NA; d_gene: TRBD1; v_gene: TRBV11-3; j_gene: TRBJ2-1; CDR3nt: TGTGCCAGCAGCTTAGGGACAGGGTTTTACAATGAGCAGTTCTTC; CDR3aa: CASSLGTGFYNEQFF
len: 14; abundance: NA; d_gene: NA; v_gene: TRBV29-1; j_gene: TRBJ2-1; CDR3nt: TGCAGCGTTGTGGGGAGGCAGGGTTTGGATGAGCAGTTCTTC; CDR3aa: CSVVGRQGLDEQFF
len: 12; abundance: NA; d_gene: NA; v_gene: TRBV5-1; j_gene: TRBJ2-1; CDR3nt: TGCGCCAGCAGCTTGGTTCGGGATGAGCAGTTCTTC; CDR3aa: CASSLVRDEQFF
len: 17; abundance: NA; d_gene: NA; v_gene: TRBV19; j_gene: TRBJ2-1; CDR3nt: TGTGCCAGTAGGACCCAGGGCAGTGTTCGATTTACTGGTGAGCAGTTCTTC; CDR3aa: CASRTQGSVRFTGEQFF
len: 14; abundance: few; d_gene: NA; v_gene: TRBV19; j_gene: TRBJ1-1; CDR3nt: TGTGCCAGTAGTCTCAAGGCGGGACGCACTGAAGCTTTCTTT; CDR3aa: CASSLKAGRTEAFF
len: 16; abundance: NA; d_gene: TRBD2; v_gene: TRBV27; j_gene: TRBJ2-3; CDR3nt: TGTGCCAGCAGTTTATCCGGGACTAGCGGGAGGGATACGCAGTATTTT; CDR3aa: CASSLSGTSGRDTQYF
len: 19; abundance: NA; d_gene: TRBD1; v_gene: TRBV7-7; j_gene: TRBJ2-2; CDR3nt: TGTGCCAGCAGCTTAGTCCCGGGACAGGGGGCCACGAACACCGGGGAGCTGTTTTTT; CDR3aa: CASSLVPGQGATNTGELFF
len: 12; abundance: NA; d_gene: NA; v_gene: TRBV28; j_gene: TRBJ1-2; CDR3nt: TGTGCCACCTTCGAGGTAGGGTATGGCTACACCTTC; CDR3aa: CATFEVGYGYTF
len: 15; abundance: NA; d_gene: TRBD1; v_gene: TRBV4-2; j_gene: TRBJ1-2; CDR3nt: TGTGCCAGCAGCCAAGACGGACAGGGGTTGGGTGGCTACACCTTC; CDR3aa: CASSQDGQGLGGYTF
len: 16; abundance: NA; d_gene: TRBD2; v_gene: TRBV10-3; j_gene: TRBJ2-1; CDR3nt: TGTGCCATCAGTGAGCTCGGGGAGCGGGAGCTTGGTGAGCAGTTCTTC; CDR3aa: CAISELGERELGEQFF
len: 14; abundance: NA; d_gene: TRBD1; v_gene: TRBV6-6; j_gene: TRBJ2-7; CDR3nt: TGTGCCAGCAGTTACGGGACAGGAACCTACGAGCAGTACTTC; CDR3aa: CASSYGTGTYEQYF
len: 14; abundance: NA; d_gene: NA; v_gene: TRBV7-9; j_gene: TRBJ2-2; CDR3nt: TGTGCCAGCAGCTTCAGTCGTAACACCGGGGAGCTGTTTTTT; CDR3aa: CASSFSRNTGELFF
len: 15; abundance: NA; d_gene: NA; v_gene: TRBV27; j_gene: TRBJ1-5; CDR3nt: TGTGCCAGCTCAAAAGGGGGACGGGACAATCAGCCCCAGCATTTT; CDR3aa: CASSKGGRDNQPQHF
len: 15; abundance: NA; d_gene: NA; v_gene: TRBV5-1; j_gene: TRBJ1-5; CDR3nt: TGCGCCAGCAGCTTGGATGGGAATAGCAATCAGCCCCAGCATTTT; CDR3aa: CASSLDGNSNQPQHF
len: 16; abundance: NA; d_gene: NA; v_gene: TRBV27; j_gene: TRBJ1-2; CDR3nt: TGTGCCAGCAGTTTATCGGGGGAGGGTTCCTTTTATGGCTACACCTTC; CDR3aa: CASSLSGEGSFYGYTF
len: 13; abundance: NA; d_gene: NA; v_gene: TRBV6-1; j_gene: TRBJ1-2; CDR3nt: TGTGCCAGCAGTCGCGAATTTTCCTATGGCTACACCTTC; CDR3aa: CASSREFSYGYTF
len: 13; abundance: once; d_gene: NA; v_gene: TRBV29-1; j_gene: TRBJ1-1; CDR3nt: TGCAGCGTTGGAGAGGGTATAAACACTGAAGCTTTCTTT; CDR3aa: CSVGEGINTEAFF
len: 11; abundance: NA; d_gene: NA; v_gene: TRBV28; j_gene: TRBJ2-7; CDR3nt: TGTGCCAGCAGCAAATTCTACGAGCAGTACTTC; CDR3aa: CASSKFYEQYF
len: 13; abundance: NA; d_gene: NA; v_gene: TRBV5-6; j_gene: TRBJ1-4; CDR3nt: TGTGCCAGCAGCTTGCTGTCTCGTGAAAAACTGTTTTTT; CDR3aa: CASSLLSREKLFF
len: 16; abundance: NA; d_gene: NA; v_gene: TRBV5-4; j_gene: TRBJ1-1; CDR3nt: TGTGCCAGCAGCTCCTCAACCGTGACAGGGAACACTGAAGCTTTCTTT; CDR3aa: CASSSSTVTGNTEAFF
len: 15; abundance: NA; d_gene: TRBD1; v_gene: TRBV6-5; j_gene: TRBJ1-1; CDR3nt: TGTGCCAGCAGTAGCAGGGGGACTGGGGACACTGAAGCTTTCTTT; CDR3aa: CASSSRGTGDTEAFF
len: 15; abundance: NA; d_gene: TRBD2; v_gene: TRBV5-6; j_gene: TRBJ2-7; CDR3nt: TGTGCCAGCAGCTGGGGGACTAGCGGGAGCTACGAGCAGTACTTC; CDR3aa: CASSWGTSGSYEQYF